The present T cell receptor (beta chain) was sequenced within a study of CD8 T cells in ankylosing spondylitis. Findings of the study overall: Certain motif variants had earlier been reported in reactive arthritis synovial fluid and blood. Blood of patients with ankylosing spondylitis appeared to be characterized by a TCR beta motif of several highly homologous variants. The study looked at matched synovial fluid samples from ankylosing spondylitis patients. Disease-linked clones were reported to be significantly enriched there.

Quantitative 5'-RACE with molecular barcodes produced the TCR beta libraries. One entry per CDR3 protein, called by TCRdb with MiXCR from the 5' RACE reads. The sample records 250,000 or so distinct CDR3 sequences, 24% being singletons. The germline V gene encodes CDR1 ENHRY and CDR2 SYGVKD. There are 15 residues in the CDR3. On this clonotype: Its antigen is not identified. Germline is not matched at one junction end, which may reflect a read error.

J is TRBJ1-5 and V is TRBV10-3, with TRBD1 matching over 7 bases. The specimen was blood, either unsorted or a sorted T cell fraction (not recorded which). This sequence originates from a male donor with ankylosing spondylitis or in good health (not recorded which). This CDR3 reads CAISSRDSSNQPQHF. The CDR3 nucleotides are TGTGCCATCAGTTCCCGGGACAGCTCCAATCAGCCCCAACATTTT.